A selection of T cell receptor beta chains follows, all from one sample in a study of blood T cells in healthy people across ages. TCRdb reprocessed the 5' RACE reads with MiXCR, giving one entry per CDR3 protein. The repertoire holds about 800,000 distinct CDR3 sequences, with around a quarter as singletons. These data were likewise used in another study, on T cells of mothers and their children.

Material: blood. Receptors were obtained from a boy younger than 18 in good health. Each CDR3 is given with its conserved first and last residue. D genes are given only for firm matches. The size entry is marked missing in some rows and otherwise reads once, few, many or a size class.

d_gene	v_gene	abundance	j_gene	CDR3aa	CDR3nt
-	TRBV7-2	few	TRBJ2-1	CASSLGSGYQLSSYNEQFF	TGTGCCAGCAGCCTAGGGTCAGGGTACCAACTGAGCTCCTACAATGAGCAGTTCTTC
-	TRBV20-1	-	TRBJ2-2	CSARDVGGTGELFF	TGCAGTGCTAGAGATGTTGGGGGAACCGGGGAGCTGTTTTTT
-	TRBV27	few	TRBJ2-5	CASSLGAGYLEQYF	TGTGCCAGCAGTTTAGGCGCGGGGTACTTGGAGCAGTACTTC
TRBD1	TRBV28	-	TRBJ1-4	CASSFGGRGGENEKLFF	TGTGCCAGCAGTTTCGGGGGGAGAGGGGGCGAGAATGAAAAACTGTTTTTT
TRBD2	TRBV5-4	-	TRBJ2-1	CASSLRGDYNEQFF	TGTGCCAGCAGCTTGCGGGGGGATTACAATGAGCAGTTCTTC
-	TRBV28	few	TRBJ1-2	CASSGGTFNYGCTF	TGTGCCAGCAGTGGGGGCACCTTTAACTATGGCTGCACCTTC
-	TRBV6-5	few	TRBJ2-7	CASSQQGGKGGEQYF	TGTGCCAGCAGTCAACAAGGGGGAAAGGGCGGCGAGCAGTACTTC
-	TRBV2	-	TRBJ1-5	CASSADQPQHF	TGTGCCAGCAGTGCTGATCAGCCCCAGCATTTT
-	TRBV18	once	TRBJ2-5	CASSPERPLQETQYF	TGTGCCAGCTCACCAGAACGACCCCTCCAAGAGACCCAGTACTTC
-	TRBV20-1	-	TRBJ2-7	CNGTDKNSYEQYF	TGCAATGGCACGGACAAGAACTCCTACGAGCAGTACTTC
TRBD1	TRBV6-2/TRBV6-3	few	TRBJ1-2	CASIRRDRILDGYTF	TGTGCCAGCATCCGCCGGGACAGGATCTTGGATGGCTACACCTTC
TRBD1	TRBV6-1	-	TRBJ2-5	CASSAPDRVQETQYF	TGTGCCAGCAGTGCACCAGACAGGGTCCAAGAGACCCAGTACTTC
-	TRBV7-3	-	TRBJ2-1	CASSRQGGSYNEQFF	TGTGCCAGCAGCCGCCAAGGGGGGTCCTACAATGAGCAGTTCTTC
-	TRBV3-1	-	TRBJ2-1	CASSQELGPSWNEQFF	TGTGCCAGCAGCCAAGAATTGGGACCTAGCTGGAATGAGCAGTTCTTC
-	TRBV3-1	few	TRBJ1-2	CASSQEATSHYGYTF	TGTGCCAGCAGCCAAGAGGCGACATCGCACTATGGCTACACCTTC
TRBD2	TRBV6-6	-	TRBJ2-1	CASSFGLAADNEQFF	TGTGCCAGCAGTTTCGGACTAGCGGCCGACAATGAGCAGTTCTTC
TRBD2	TRBV27	-	TRBJ2-7	CASSSTSGGLRGQYF	TGTGCCAGCAGCTCGACTAGCGGGGGACTACGAGGGCAGTACTTC
TRBD1	TRBV7-2	few	TRBJ1-6	CASSSPGQWSSPLHF	TGTGCCAGCAGCTCACCGGGACAGTGGAGTTCACCCCTCCACTTT
-	TRBV20-1	few	TRBJ2-3	CSASRAQTTDTQYF	TGCAGTGCTAGTCGAGCACAGACCACAGATACGCAGTATTTT
TRBD1	TRBV7-9	-	TRBJ2-5	CASSLWDRGQETQYF	TGTGCCAGCAGCTTATGGGACAGGGGACAAGAGACCCAGTACTTC
TRBD2	TRBV29-1	-	TRBJ2-1	CSVFTGGRAPGGYNEQFF	TGCAGCGTTTTTACTGGCGGGAGGGCCCCGGGGGGCTACAATGAGCAGTTCTTC
-	TRBV12-3/TRBV12-4	-	TRBJ1-2	CASSLSPVGYTF	TGTGCCAGCAGTTTGTCCCCGGTAGGCTACACCTTC
-	TRBV5-1	few	TRBJ1-1	CASSLGGAGANTEAFF	TGCGCCAGCAGCTTGGGAGGGGCAGGGGCGAACACTGAAGCTTTCTTT
-	TRBV12-3/TRBV12-4	few	TRBJ1-5	CASSYDRAQHF	TGTGCCAGCAGTTACGACAGAGCCCAGCATTTT
TRBD1	TRBV2	few	TRBJ1-1	CGSTGEGQGPEAFF	TGTGGCAGCACGGGGGAGGGACAGGGACCTGAAGCTTTCTTT
-	TRBV7-9	few	TRBJ1-3	CASEGFSGNTIYF	TGTGCCAGCGAGGGATTCTCTGGAAACACCATATATTTT
-	TRBV18	-	TRBJ1-4	CASSPTGTFEEKLFF	TGTGCCAGCTCGCCTACGGGGACATTCGAGGAAAAACTGTTTTTT
-	TRBV27	few	TRBJ2-7	CASRGDWSSYEQYF	TGTGCCAGCAGAGGGGACTGGAGCTCCTACGAGCAGTACTTC
-	TRBV7-3	-	TRBJ2-2	CASTPQHNTGELFF	TGTGCCAGCACCCCCCAACATAACACCGGGGAGCTGTTTTTT
TRBD2	TRBV12-3/TRBV12-4	many	TRBJ2-5	CASSQAAGGPEETQYF	TGTGCCAGCAGTCAGGCGGCGGGAGGACCAGAAGAGACCCAGTACTTC
TRBD2	TRBV4-3	-	TRBJ2-2	CASSQDSLPSGNVGELFF	TGCGCCAGCAGCCAAGATAGTCTGCCTAGCGGGAATGTCGGGGAGCTGTTTTTT
-	TRBV7-9	-	TRBJ2-2	CASSFPRRGPNTGELFF	TGTGCCAGCAGCTTCCCCCGTCGGGGTCCCAACACCGGGGAGCTGTTTTTT
-	TRBV28	-	TRBJ2-7	CASSPGIRGFSLRIF	TGTGCCAGCAGTCCAGGGATAAGGGGCTTCTCTCTTCGGATCTTC
-	TRBV20-1	once	TRBJ2-7	CSATTGPAYEQYF	TGCAGTGCCACAACAGGGCCAGCCTACGAGCAGTACTTC
-	TRBV7-8	-	TRBJ1-2	CAGSPRVILGYTF	TGTGCCGGCAGCCCAAGGGTCATTCTGGGCTACACCTTC
TRBD2	TRBV7-2	few	TRBJ2-1	CASRVAGHNEQFF	TGTGCCAGCAGAGTAGCGGGCCACAATGAGCAGTTCTTC
-	TRBV20-1	few	TRBJ1-6	CSAPDNSPLHF	TGCAGTGCCCCTGATAATTCACCCCTCCACTTT
TRBD1	TRBV2	-	TRBJ2-5	CARGTAQETQYF	TGTGCCAGAGGGACAGCTCAAGAGACCCAGTACTTC
TRBD1	TRBV20-1	-	TRBJ2-4	CSAEHVGQGGIQYF	TGCAGTGCAGAGCATGTGGGACAGGGAGGCATTCAGTACTTC
TRBD2	TRBV7-2	-	TRBJ2-1	CASSLTSGASGGQFF	TGTGCCAGCAGCTTGACTAGCGGGGCGTCCGGTGGGCAGTTCTTC
-	TRBV6-1	few	TRBJ2-7	CASQETGTYEQYF	TGTGCCAGCCAGGAGACAGGAACCTACGAGCAGTACTTC
-	TRBV7-9	-	TRBJ2-7	CASSLANSYRYEQYF	TGTGCCAGCAGCTTAGCGAATAGTTATAGGTACGAGCAGTACTTC
-	TRBV5-5	-	TRBJ2-1	CASSLDMGTYNEQFF	TGTGCCAGCAGCTTGGATATGGGGACTTACAATGAGCAGTTCTTC